These 8 T cell receptor beta chains share one sample of origin, sequenced in a study of glioma-infiltrating T cells after dendritic cell vaccination. Clones were sequenced by immunoSEQ multiplex PCR, and TCRdb holds only the in-frame ones, with some missing. The sample lists about 92,000 clones; more than 75% were seen once. The specimen was blood, collected before dendritic cell vaccination. The receptors stem from a human donor with glioblastoma.

The chain uses TRBV5-6 and TRBJ1-5; no clear D gene. This CDR3 region has 12 residues. Germline V gene sequence: CDR1 SGHDT, CDR2 YYEEEE. V lost 1 base and J lost 6, with 5 bases in between. The CDR3 region is CASSLWAQPQHF. Here the CDR3 DNA reads TGTGCCAGCAGCTTGTGGGCTCAGCCCCAGCATTTT.

J is TRBJ2-7 and V is TRBV5-1; 9 bases fit TRBD1. The V segment lost 5 bases and the J segment 4 bases; nucleotides outside the gene matches: 4. Germline V lookup: CDR1 SGHRS, CDR2 YFSETQ. This CDR3 is 13 amino acids long. The CDR3 nucleotides are TGCGCCAGCAGAACCGGGACAGGGTACGAGCAGTACTTC. Its translation: CASRTGTGYEQYF.

This rearrangement joins TRBV13 to TRBJ2-2; 7 bases fit TRBD2. The CDR3 has 15 residues. Per germline, CDR1 PRHDT and CDR2 FYEKMQ (reference sequence). Trimming removed 5 bases from V and 3 bases from J; junction bases left unmatched: 6. The CDR3 sequence: CASSPGTTYTGELFF. For the CDR3, the DNA is TGTGCCAGCAGCCCCGGGACTACATACACCGGGGAGCTGTTTTTT.

The rearrangement joins TRBV6-6 to TRBJ2-4, with TRBD1 matching over 9 bases. V shed 5 bases, J shed 5 bases, and the junction held 4 bases outside the gene matches. Looked up from germline, CDR1 is MNHNY and CDR2 is SVGAGI (reference sequence). There are 14 residues in the CDR3. The CDR3 reads CASSTGQGENIQYF. The DNA of the CDR3 is TGTGCCAGCAGTACGGGACAGGGAGAAAACATTCAGTACTTC.

This chain uses TRBV5-6 with TRBJ1-1, with D perhaps matching TRBD1 (5 bases). There are 13 residues in the CDR3. Trimming took off 3 bases at V and 4 bases at J, with 10 bases between the two ends. Germline V gene data show CDR1 as SGHDT and CDR2 as YYEEEE. CDR3 in amino acids: CASSSGPGTEAFF. The CDR3 DNA is TGTGCCAGCAGCTCAGGGCCGGGCACTGAAGCTTTCTTT. The entire variable domain, with the rest obtained from reference TRBV5-6 and TRBJ1-1, is as follows: DAGVTQSPTHLIKTRGQQVTLRCSPKSGHDTVSWYQQALGQGPQFIFQYYEEEERQRGNFPDRFSGHQFPNYSSELNVNALLLGDSALYLCASSSGPGTEAFFGQGTRLTVV.

V gene TRBV11-2 combines with J gene TRBJ2-5, with D maybe TRBD2 (7 bases). The CDR3 is 14 residues long. Germline V CDR1 and CDR2: SGHAT, FQNNGV. V gave up 5 bases and J gave up 5 bases, with 15 bases separating them. The chain's CDR3 is CASSPAGAGETQYF. The CDR3 DNA follows: TGTGCCAGCAGCCCCGCGGGGGCCGGGGAGACCCAGTACTTC.

This clone appeared a few times. V usage is TRBV29-1 and J usage is TRBJ2-1; perhaps TRBD1 as D (5 bases). Germline values: CDR1 SQVTM, CDR2 ANQGSEA. The CDR3 loop spans 12 amino acids. V lost 4 bases and J 5 bases, leaving 9 bases between the germline ends. Here the CDR3 DNA reads TGCAGCGTTGCTAGGGGAAACAATGAGCAGTTCTTC. Residues: CSVARGNNEQFF.

The chain uses TRBV19 and TRBJ2-2; 8 bases line up with TRBD2. V was pared by 5 bases and J by 5 bases, with 10 bases of the junction left unmatched. The CDR3 is 16 residues long. Looked up from germline, CDR1 is LNHDA and CDR2 is SQIVND (reference sequence). CDR3 sequence: CASSVPYGRGTGELFF. Here the CDR3 DNA reads TGTGCCAGTAGTGTCCCCTACGGGAGGGGAACCGGGGAGCTGTTTTTT.